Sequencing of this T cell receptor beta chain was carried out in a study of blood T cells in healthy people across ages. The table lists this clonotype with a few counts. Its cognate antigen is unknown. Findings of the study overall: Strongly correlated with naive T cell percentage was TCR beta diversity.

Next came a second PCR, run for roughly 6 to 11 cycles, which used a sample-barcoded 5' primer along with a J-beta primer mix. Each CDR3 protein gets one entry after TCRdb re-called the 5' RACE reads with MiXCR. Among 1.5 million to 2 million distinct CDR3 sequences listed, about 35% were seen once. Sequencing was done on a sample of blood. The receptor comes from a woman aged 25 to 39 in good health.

The CDR3: CASKDGTGESLYQETQYF. CDR3 sequence (DNA): TGTGCCAGCAAAGATGGGACAGGGGAAAGCCTCTACCAAGAGACCCAGTACTTC. The rearrangement uses TRBV12-3 or TRBV12-4 and TRBJ2-5, with TRBD1 matching 10 bases. V dropped 7 bases and J dropped 0; count of bases not matched to a gene: 14. CDR3 length: 18 residues.